Listed below are T cell receptor beta chains from one sample, sequenced in a study of blood T cell repertoires in COVID-19. The method was immunoSEQ multiplex PCR; TCRdb's version includes in-frame clones alone and lacks a portion of them. The sample comprises 250,000 or so clones, over 80% of which are singletons, and approximately 4% rests with the top ten. The sample consisted of PBMCs or T cells enriched from blood (not recorded which). Receptors were obtained from a woman aged 30 to 39 with acute COVID-19. Each CDR3 is given with its conserved first and last residue. Each record gives: V gene, D gene, J gene, clone size, CDR3 protein, CDR3 DNA. A D gene is named only where the DNA matches it firmly. Clone size is shown for a subset of rows, as once, few, many or a class of expanded clone.

TRBV9	TRBD1	TRBJ2-1	NA	CASSVVGQGGHEQFF	TGTGCCAGCAGCGTAGTGGGACAGGGAGGCCATGAGCAGTTCTTC
TRBV7-9	NA	TRBJ2-7	NA	CASSFDGNLYEQYF	TGTGCCAGCAGCTTTGACGGGAACCTCTACGAGCAGTACTTC
TRBV27	TRBD2	TRBJ2-1	NA	CASSILSGGPNNEQFF	TGTGCCAGCAGTATACTTAGCGGGGGGCCTAACAATGAGCAGTTCTTC
TRBV27	NA	TRBJ2-7	NA	CASSATSIYEQYF	TGTGCCAGCAGTGCAACTAGCATCTACGAGCAGTACTTC
TRBV11-2	TRBD2	TRBJ2-7	NA	CASSLELGIRLAGAEQYF	TGTGCCAGCAGCTTAGAGTTAGGGATAAGACTAGCGGGAGCCGAGCAGTACTTC
TRBV2	NA	TRBJ1-5	NA	CASSGWGGGSNQPQHF	TGTGCCAGCAGTGGGTGGGGAGGTGGTAGCAATCAGCCCCAGCATTTT
TRBV25-1	NA	TRBJ2-7	NA	CASARGYEQYF	TGTGCCAGTGCTAGGGGTTACGAGCAGTACTTC
TRBV19	TRBD1	TRBJ1-5	NA	CASIQRGREGNQPQHF	TGTGCCAGTATACAGAGGGGGCGAGAGGGCAATCAGCCCCAGCATTTT
TRBV27	TRBD2	TRBJ2-1	NA	CASSLLSLILAGGPRDEQFF	TGTGCCAGCAGTTTATTGTCTCTCATACTAGCGGGAGGGCCGAGGGATGAGCAGTTCTTC
TRBV5-4	TRBD1	TRBJ1-2	NA	CASSEQGDYGYTF	TGTGCCAGCAGCGAGCAGGGGGACTATGGCTACACCTTC
TRBV5-4	TRBD1	TRBJ2-1	NA	CASSLDSTGAYNEQFF	TGTGCCAGCAGCCTCGACAGCACAGGGGCCTACAATGAGCAGTTCTTC
TRBV19	NA	TRBJ1-3	many	CASTSGNTIYF	TGTGCCAGTACCTCCGGAAACACCATATATTTT
TRBV28	NA	TRBJ1-4	once	CASSLTVLWEKLFF	TGTGCCAGCAGTTTAACGGTTCTGTGGGAAAAACTGTTTTTT
TRBV24-1	TRBD1	TRBJ2-3	NA	CATTTGQATDTQYF	TGTGCCACCACCACCGGACAGGCCACAGATACGCAGTATTTT
TRBV12-5	TRBD2	TRBJ2-2	NA	CASGLAGTSDYTGELFF	TGTGCTAGTGGTTTGGCCGGGACTAGCGACTACACCGGGGAGCTGTTTTTT